These 22 T cell receptor beta chains were all obtained from the same sample, sequenced in a study of blood T cell repertoires in COVID-19. Profiling relied on immunoSEQ multiplex PCR, and the TCRdb table lists in-frame clones only, not all of them. This table holds about 160,000 clones, under 85% found once. Sequenced sample: peripheral blood. These receptors came from a man between 70 and 80 years old who had recovered from COVID-19.

This clone appeared a single time. J is TRBJ2-1 and V is TRBV19; 8 bases are shared with TRBD2. The length of the CDR3 is 14 residues. Trimming at V came to 11 bases and at J to 3 bases, leaving 9 bases not matched to a gene. Germline V gives CDR1 LNHDA, CDR2 SQIVND (reference sequence). The DNA for the CDR3 is TGTGCCGTATCAGCGGGAGCGGTCTACAATGAGCAGTTCTTC. Amino acids: CAVSAGAVYNEQFF.

CDR3 DNA: TGCGCCAGCAGCTTGGCGGTGCAGGGGGCGCAGGGTGAGCAGTTCTTC. Its translation: CASSLAVQGAQGEQFF. The chain uses TRBV5-1 and TRBJ2-1; 8 nucleotides line up with TRBD1. Germline CDR1 is SGHRS and CDR2 is YFSETQ. Trimming at V came to 0 bases and at J to 9 bases, leaving 11 bases not matched to a gene. This CDR3 has 16 residues.

This rearrangement joins TRBV19 to TRBJ1-3; perhaps TRBD1 as D (6 bases). Deletions cut 7 bases from V and 0 bases from J, with 13 bases between. This CDR3 comprises 15 residues. CDR1 and CDR2 (germline): LNHDA, SQIVND (reference sequence). For the CDR3, the DNA is TGTGCCAGTAAGAACAGGGCAGTCTCTGGAAACACCATATATTTT. As protein: CASKNRAVSGNTIYF.

The J gene is TRBJ1-2, the V gene TRBV5-8; D possibly corresponds to TRBD1 (6 bases). The germline V and J ends were trimmed by 2 bases and 6 bases, with 17 bases remaining between them. The CDR3 runs 15 residues. The germline CDR1 and CDR2 sequences are SGHTS and YDEGEE. This CDR3 reads CASSFRDTRSHGYTF. CDR3 in DNA: TGTGCCAGCAGCTTTCGGGACACCCGTAGCCATGGCTACACCTTC.

The table lists this clone with a count of one. The chain uses TRBV19 and TRBJ2-5; maybe TRBD2 (6 bases). CDR3 length equals 14 residues. Trimming cost V 1 base and J 7 bases, with 13 bases left between them. The germline V gene encodes CDR1 LNHDA and CDR2 SQIVND (reference sequence). The CDR3 nucleotides read TGTGCCAGTAGTATAGGGCGGGAATACGGGACCCAGTACTTC. Translating it yields CASSIGREYGTQYF.

V is TRBV9 and J is TRBJ2-1, with TRBD2 matching over 8 bases. Germline V gives CDR1 SGDLS, CDR2 YYNGEE. V lost 0 bases and J lost 3; bases outside the gene matches: 2. The CDR3 is made up of 15 amino acids. CDR3 nucleotide sequence: TGTGCCAGCAGCGTAGAAGCGGGAGACTACAATGAGCAGTTCTTC. Encoded protein: CASSVEAGDYNEQFF. Drawing the rest from reference TRBV9 and TRBJ2-1, the complete variable domain is DSGVTQTPKHLITATGQRVTLRCSPRSGDLSVYWYQQSLDQGLQFLIQYYNGEERAKGNILERFSAQQFPDLHSELNLSSLELGDSALYFCASSVEAGDYNEQFFGPGTRLTVL.

The rearrangement links TRBV6-5 to TRBJ1-2; 9 nucleotides match TRBD1. The CDR3 consists of 15 residues. J gave up 6 bases and V 6 bases, and 11 bases lay outside the gene matches. In germline, CDR1 is MNHEY, CDR2 SVGAGI. The CDR3 reads CASSLNLQGAHGYTF. The CDR3 DNA sequence: TGTGCCAGCAGCCTAAACCTACAGGGGGCCCATGGCTACACCTTC.

The chain combines TRBV6-5 with TRBJ1-2; 12 bases are shared with TRBD1. Germline V CDR1 and CDR2: MNHEY, SVGAGI. The J segment lost 8 bases and the V segment lost 8 bases, leaving 3 bases of the junction unmatched. The CDR3 extends over 12 amino acids. CDR3 coding DNA: TGTGCCAGCGGGACAGGGGGCTTAGGCTACACCTTC. Protein product: CASGTGGLGYTF.

This clone occurred once. The chain links TRBV5-6 to TRBJ2-3, with 8 bases aligning to TRBD1. Germline CDR1 SGHDT, CDR2 YYEEEE. J gave up 2 bases and V 3 bases, and 5 bases lay outside the gene matches. The CDR3 runs 15 residues. CDR3 in amino acids: CASSSRQGNTDTQYF. The CDR3 DNA is TGTGCCAGCAGCTCAAGACAGGGGAACACAGATACGCAGTATTTT.

This clone was recorded only once. The rearrangement joins TRBV20-1 to TRBJ2-7; 7 bases agree with TRBD1. The CDR3 is 17 residues long. CDR1 is DFQATT and CDR2 is SNEGSKA in the germline V gene (reference sequence). Germline trimming cut 3 bases from V and 2 bases from J; bases unmatched to any gene: 16. The CDR3 here is CSASEGSADRPPYEQYF. The CDR3, as DNA: TGCAGTGCTAGTGAAGGGTCGGCGGACAGGCCACCCTACGAGCAGTACTTC.

This chain links TRBV12-5 with TRBJ2-3, with D perhaps TRBD1 (7 bases). V lost 1 base and J 10 bases, leaving 12 bases between the germline ends. The CDR3 is 13 amino acids. CDR1 and CDR2 from the germline V gene are LGHNT and FRNRAP. CDR3 sequence (DNA): TGTGCTAGTGGTTTGGCGACAGGGAGGTCGCAGTATTTT. It translates to CASGLATGRSQYF.

This clone was recorded only once. The rearrangement joins TRBV24-1 to TRBJ2-5; the match to TRBD2 covers 15 bases. This CDR3 spans 16 amino acids. Germline V gene data show CDR1 as KGHDR and CDR2 as SFDVKD. V lost 2 bases to trimming and J lost 5 bases; unmatched junction nucleotides: 2. CDR3 in amino acids: CATSDSGLAGGETQYF. The CDR3 DNA follows: TGTGCCACCAGTGATTCCGGACTAGCGGGAGGGGAGACCCAGTACTTC.

The rearrangement joins TRBV15 to TRBJ2-5; possible D gene TRBD2, 6 bases. This CDR3 region has 14 residues. Germline V lookup: CDR1 LNHNV, CDR2 YYDKDF (reference sequence). The V and J ends lost 8 bases and 2 bases respectively, with 15 bases between them. The CDR3 DNA sequence: TGTGCCACCTCTGCGGGAAATAAGCAAGAGACCCAGTACTTC. It encodes CATSAGNKQETQYF.

This chain uses TRBV2 with TRBJ2-3, with D possibly being TRBD2 (6 bases). Trimming cost V 6 bases and J 7 bases, with 20 bases left between them. CDR3 length: 15 amino acids. Germline V gene data show CDR1 as SNHLY and CDR2 as FYNNEI. The CDR3 nucleotides are TGTGCCAGCAGACCCTTAGCGGTCAGTGCCAATACGCAGTATTTT. It codes for CASRPLAVSANTQYF.

The V gene is TRBV27, the J gene TRBJ2-7, with D perhaps matching TRBD1 (6 bases). The V end was cut by 2 bases, the J end by 2 bases, with 13 bases between. CDR3 length: 15 residues. Germline-derived CDR1 and CDR2 are MNHEY and SMNVEV (reference sequence). The CDR3 sequence: CASSLNGQIPYEQYF. The DNA of the CDR3 is TGTGCCAGCAGTTTAAACGGACAGATCCCCTACGAGCAGTACTTC.

This clone was seen once. The V gene is TRBV30, the J gene TRBJ2-3; 8 nucleotides line up with TRBD2. Germline V gene sequence: CDR1 GTSNPN, CDR2 SVGIG (reference sequence). The junction had 2 bases not matched to a gene; V was cut back by 3 bases and J by 3 bases. The CDR3 has 13 residues. The DNA for the CDR3 is TGTGCCTGGAGGGTAGCGGGGACAGATACGCAGTATTTT. It codes for CAWRVAGTDTQYF.

The rearrangement joins TRBV2 to TRBJ2-7, with D possibly TRBD2 on 5 matching bases. Germline loops: CDR1 SNHLY, CDR2 FYNNEI. The CDR3 spans 15 residues. V lost 6 bases and J lost 4, with 19 bases in between. CDR3 bases: TGTGCCAGCAGGACGCCCAAGGCGGGCCCTTACGAGCAGTACTTC. Protein: CASRTPKAGPYEQYF.

This chain uses TRBV5-1 with TRBJ2-3; TRBD2 agrees at 10 bases. V lost 6 bases to trimming and J lost 1 base; unmatched junction nucleotides: 5. Germline V CDR1 and CDR2: SGHRS, YFSETQ. The CDR3 runs 15 residues. CDR3 nucleotides: TGCGCCAGCACCGAAGCGGGAGGGGGCACAGATACGCAGTATTTT. This translates into CASTEAGGGTDTQYF.

The J gene is TRBJ2-1, the V gene TRBV7-2; 7 positions match TRBD1. The CDR3 totals 15 residues. CDR1 and CDR2 (germline): SGHTA, FQGNSA. The junction had 5 bases not matched to a gene; V was cut back by 6 bases and J by 0 bases. In nucleotides, the CDR3 is TGTGCCAGCAGTCCGACAGGGATCTCCTACAATGAGCAGTTCTTC. Amino acid sequence: CASSPTGISYNEQFF.

CDR3 protein: CSVRPYYESSYNEQFF. The CDR3 DNA reads as TGCAGCGTCCGTCCCTATTACGAAAGCTCCTACAATGAGCAGTTCTTC. This chain joins TRBV29-1 and TRBJ2-1; D unresolved. Germline V gives CDR1 SQVTM, CDR2 ANQGSEA. V lost 6 bases and J lost 0, with 18 bases in between. The CDR3 contains 16 residues.

This clone appeared once. The chain links TRBV27 to TRBJ2-7, with TRBD2 as a possible D gene (6 bases). Trimming shortened V by 7 bases and J by 3 bases, and 22 bases separated the two germline ends. The germline V gene encodes CDR1 MNHEY and CDR2 SMNVEV (reference sequence). This CDR3 region has 16 residues. The CDR3 region has the DNA TGTGCCAGCACCCCCATGGGGGGTAGCGGTAACTACGAGCAGTACTTC. Protein: CASTPMGGSGNYEQYF.

The CDR3 nucleotides read TGTGCCAGCAGCGTGACTAGCCAAGAGACCCAGTACTTC. Its protein is CASSVTSQETQYF. The chain recombines TRBV7-8 with TRBJ2-5, with a weak D call TRBD2 (6 bases). Germline CDR1 is SGHVS and CDR2 is FQNEAQ. The CDR3 extends over 13 amino acids. Trimming took 5 bases from V and 1 from J, leaving 8 bases between them.